This T cell receptor (beta chain) derives from a study of technical replicates of blood from several donors. Repertoires were generated with immunoSEQ multiplex PCR, while TCRdb's copy carries only in-frame clones and drops some. The sample lists 13,000 to 15,000 clones; around four fifths were seen once. The J segment lost 3 bases and the V segment lost 5 bases, leaving 12 bases of the junction unmatched. CDR1 and CDR2 (germline): MNHEY, SMNVEV (reference sequence). The length of the CDR3 is 17 residues. The clonotype originates from a human donor in good health. The specimen sequenced was PBMCs. The chain combines TRBV27 with TRBJ2-1; 8 nucleotides agree with TRBD2. CDR3 coding DNA: TGTGCCAGCAGTACCAGGACTAGCCGCGCTGGCTACAATGAGCAGTTCTTC. The encoded protein is CASSTRTSRAGYNEQFF.